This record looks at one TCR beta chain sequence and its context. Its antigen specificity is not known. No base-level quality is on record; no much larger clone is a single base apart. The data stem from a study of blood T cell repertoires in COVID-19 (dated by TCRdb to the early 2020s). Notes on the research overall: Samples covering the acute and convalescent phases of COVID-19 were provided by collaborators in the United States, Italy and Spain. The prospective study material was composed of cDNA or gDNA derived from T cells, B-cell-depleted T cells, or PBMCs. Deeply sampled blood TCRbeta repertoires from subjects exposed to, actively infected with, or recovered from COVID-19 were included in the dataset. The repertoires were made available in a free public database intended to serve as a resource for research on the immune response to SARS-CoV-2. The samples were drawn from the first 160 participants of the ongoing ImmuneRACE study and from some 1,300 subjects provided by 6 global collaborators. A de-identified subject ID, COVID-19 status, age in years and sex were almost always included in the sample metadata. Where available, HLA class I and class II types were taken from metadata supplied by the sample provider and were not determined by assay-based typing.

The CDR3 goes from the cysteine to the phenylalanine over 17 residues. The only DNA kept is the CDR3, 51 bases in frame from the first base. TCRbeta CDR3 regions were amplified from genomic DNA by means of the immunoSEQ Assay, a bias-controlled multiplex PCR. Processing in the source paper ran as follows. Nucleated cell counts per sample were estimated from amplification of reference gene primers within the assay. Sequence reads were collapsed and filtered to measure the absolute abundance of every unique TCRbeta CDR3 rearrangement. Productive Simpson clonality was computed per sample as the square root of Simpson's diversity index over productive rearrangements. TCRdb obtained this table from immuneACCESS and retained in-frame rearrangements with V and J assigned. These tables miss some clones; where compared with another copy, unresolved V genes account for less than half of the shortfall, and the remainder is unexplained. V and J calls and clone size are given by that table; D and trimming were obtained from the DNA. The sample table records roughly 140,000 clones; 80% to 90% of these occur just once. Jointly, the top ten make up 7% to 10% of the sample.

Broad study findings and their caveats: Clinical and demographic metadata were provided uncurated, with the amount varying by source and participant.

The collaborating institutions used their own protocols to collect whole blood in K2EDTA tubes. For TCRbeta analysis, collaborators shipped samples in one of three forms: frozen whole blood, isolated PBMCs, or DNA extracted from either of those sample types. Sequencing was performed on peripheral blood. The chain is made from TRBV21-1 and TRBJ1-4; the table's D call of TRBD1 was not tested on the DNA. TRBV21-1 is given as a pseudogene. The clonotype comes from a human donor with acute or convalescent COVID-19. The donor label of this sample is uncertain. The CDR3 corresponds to CASSKEIREATNEKLFF. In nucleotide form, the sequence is TGTGCCAGCAGCAAAGAGATCAGGGAAGCAACTAATGAAAAACTGTTTTTT.